This is a list of T cell receptor beta chains from one sample in a study of CD8 T cells in ankylosing spondylitis. TCRdb called the 5' RACE reads again in MiXCR, with one record for every CDR3 protein. The sample has roughly 130,000 distinct CDR3 sequences, roughly an eighth seen once. Sequencing used blood, either unsorted or a sorted T cell fraction (not recorded which). Receptor source: a female donor with ankylosing spondylitis or in good health (not recorded which). CDR3s include the opening cysteine and the closing phenylalanine or tryptophan. The D gene is left open where the match is weak. Clone size is not always given. Where it is, it says once, few, many or a class for expanded clones.

size | J | V | length | D | DNA | CDR3
. | TRBJ2-1 | TRBV5-1 | 14 | . | TGCGCCAGCAGCTTCGGCGGGCGAGACAATGAGCAGTTCTTC | CASSFGGRDNEQFF
. | TRBJ2-4 | TRBV7-9 | 16 | . | TGTGCCAGCAGCTTAGTGGGGGCCGGGGCCAAAAACATTCAGTACTTC | CASSLVGAGAKNIQYF
few | TRBJ1-4 | TRBV6-1 | 14 | . | TGTGCCAGCCGCGCCGGAACAACTAATGAAAAACTGTTTTTT | CASRAGTTNEKLFF
. | TRBJ1-1 | TRBV5-6 | 17 | . | TGTGCCAGCAGCTTGTGGGGTCAGGGAATATTCGACACTGAAGCTTTCTTT | CASSLWGQGIFDTEAFF
many | TRBJ2-3 | TRBV12-3/TRBV12-4 | 15 | TRBD1 | TGTGCCAGCAGTTTTCGGACAGGCTTCACAGATACGCAGTATTTT | CASSFRTGFTDTQYF
. | TRBJ1-2 | TRBV7-2 | 17 | . | TGTGCCAGCAGCATTACCGGGGCTACAGGGAGCCCCTATGGCTACACCTTC | CASSITGATGSPYGYTF
. | TRBJ2-1 | TRBV12-3/TRBV12-4 | 15 | TRBD2 | TGTGCCAGCAGTTTTGAGAGCGGGGGGTCCAATGAGCAGTTCTTC | CASSFESGGSNEQFF
. | TRBJ1-6 | TRBV23-1 | 18 | . | TGCGCCAGCAGTCAATCGAAATGGTTCCCCTCCTATAATTCACCCCTCCACTTT | CASSQSKWFPSYNSPLHF
. | TRBJ2-7 | TRBV23-1 | 15 | TRBD1 | TGCGCCAGAGTGAACTGGGACAGGTCCACCTACGAGCAGTACTTC | CARVNWDRSTYEQYF
. | TRBJ1-1 | TRBV12-3/TRBV12-4 | 14 | TRBD1 | TGTGCCAGCATGGACAGGGTACAGTACACTGAAGCTTTCTTT | CASMDRVQYTEAFF
few | TRBJ2-2 | TRBV6-5 | 15 | . | TGTGCCAGCAGTTACGGCAGGCCGGGCACCGGGGAGCTGTTTTTT | CASSYGRPGTGELFF
few | TRBJ2-7 | TRBV15 | 13 | . | TGTGCCACCAGCCTCGGCCCAACGGAGGAGCAGTACTTC | CATSLGPTEEQYF
many | TRBJ2-2 | TRBV10-3 | 18 | . | TGTGCCATCAGTGAGCCTCCATTGGGAAGGGACAACACCGGGGAGCTGTTTTTT | CAISEPPLGRDNTGELFF
many | TRBJ2-7 | TRBV20-1 | 15 | . | TGCAGTGCTAGAACTTTGCAGGGGATGTGGGGTGAGCAGTACTTC | CSARTLQGMWGEQYF
many | TRBJ2-7 | TRBV3-1 | 12 | . | TGTGCCAGCGCGTGGGGGTCCTACGAGCAGTACTTC | CASAWGSYEQYF
few | TRBJ1-2 | TRBV7-3 | 17 | TRBD1 | TGTGCCAGCAGCCCAACCGGGACAGGGGGGACTCTCTATGGCTACACCTTC | CASSPTGTGGTLYGYTF
few | TRBJ1-1 | TRBV6-5 | 14 | TRBD1 | TGTGCCAGCAGTTTGGACAGGCAGAGGACTGAAGCTTTCTTT | CASSLDRQRTEAFF
few | TRBJ2-2 | TRBV5-5 | 15 | TRBD1 | TGTGCCAGCAGCTTGCTTTTCAGGGGGAACGGGGAGCTGTTTTTT | CASSLLFRGNGELFF
many | TRBJ1-1 | TRBV20-1 | 14 | TRBD1 | TGCAGTGCTAGAGGGACAGGCCGAGGCACTGAAGCTTTCTTT | CSARGTGRGTEAFF
few | TRBJ1-2 | TRBV27 | 14 | TRBD1 | TGTGCCAGCAGTAGGGACAGGGCGAACTATGGCTACACCTTC | CASSRDRANYGYTF
many | TRBJ2-2 | TRBV5-1 | 15 | . | TGCGCCAGCAGCTTCGCGGGACAGAACACCGGGGAGCTGTTTTTT | CASSFAGQNTGELFF
. | TRBJ2-3 | TRBV5-1 | 14 | TRBD1 | TGCGCCAGCAGCCCGACAGGGGCTGGAGATACGCAGTATTTT | CASSPTGAGDTQYF
. | TRBJ1-1 | TRBV29-1 | 13 | . | TGCAGCGTCAACTCAATTGAAGGCCCTGAAGCTTTCTTT | CSVNSIEGPEAFF
many | TRBJ1-5 | TRBV20-1 | 13 | . | TGCAGTGCTAGCGATGAAACCCCTCAGCCCCAGCATTTT | CSASDETPQPQHF